The 30 T cell receptor beta chains below come from one sample, sequenced in a study of regulatory T cells in long-lasting Graves disease. As for time point: persistent/refractory GD, antithyroid drugs over 5 years with positive TRAb. After RNA was extracted from PBMCs, the TCR library was made from it. Arm-PCR with iRepertoire HTBI primers amplified the CDR3 regions for these TCR beta libraries. TCRdb recomputed calls from the multiplex PCR reads with MiXCR, one row per CDR3 protein. The data show roughly 470,000 distinct CDR3 sequences, around 21% seen once. The input for sequencing was peripheral blood mononuclear cells (PBMCs), taken when the disease was refractory, from a patient treated with antithyroid drugs. Every receptor here comes from a female donor with Graves disease.

Only one count was recorded for this clonotype. The V and J genes are TRBV29-1 and TRBJ1-1, with D tentatively TRBD1 (6 bases). Germline V lookup: CDR1 SQVTM, CDR2 ANQGSEA. This CDR3 spans 13 amino acids. V lost 4 bases and J lost 6, with 15 bases in between. CDR3 in DNA: TGCAGCGTTGGTGGCGCACAGGGATCTGAAGCTTTCTTT. Its protein product is CSVGGAQGSEAFF.

V and J are TRBV12-3 or TRBV12-4 and TRBJ2-5; TRBD2 matches 10 bases. The CDR3 loop spans 16 amino acids. V dropped 3 bases and J dropped 4; count of bases not matched to a gene: 8. The CDR3 nucleotides read TGTGCCAGCAGTTTGCTTAGCGGGAGGCCAGGAGAGACCCAGTACTTC. As protein: CASSLLSGRPGETQYF.

The sample holds many counts of this clonotype. This chain joins TRBV9 and TRBJ1-4, with D perhaps TRBD1 (5 bases). Germline V CDR1 and CDR2: SGDLS, YYNGEE. This CDR3 spans 15 amino acids. V lost 4 bases to trimming and J lost 7 bases, with 17 bases between them. CDR3 residues: CASSPGAALFEKLFF. The CDR3 nucleotides are TGTGCCAGCAGCCCCGGGGCCGCCCTTTTTGAAAAACTGTTTTTT.

The rearrangement links TRBV7-9 to TRBJ2-1; 13 bases match TRBD2. The CDR3 is 22 residues long. Losses at the gene ends were 2 bases for V and 0 bases for J; bases not matched to a gene: 16. CDR1 is SEHNR and CDR2 is FQNEAQ in the germline V gene (reference sequence). CDR3 residues: CASSLFGGGLAGRYHSYNEQFF. The DNA for the CDR3 is TGTGCCAGCAGCTTATTCGGGGGGGGACTAGCGGGACGATACCACTCCTACAATGAGCAGTTCTTC.

This clonotype has at least ten counts. This chain connects TRBV12-3 or TRBV12-4 to TRBJ1-1, with no clear D. The V end lost 3 bases, the J end lost 1 base, and 9 bases lay between the germline ends. The CDR3 is 14 residues long. CDR3 sequence (DNA): TGTGCCAGCAGTTTGAAGACCAGGAACACTGAAGCTTTCTTT. Encoded protein: CASSLKTRNTEAFF.

This sequence joins TRBV6-5 and TRBJ2-3; the D gene is possibly TRBD2 (6 bases). The germline V gene encodes CDR1 MNHEY and CDR2 SVGAGI. V lost 2 bases and J 1 base, leaving 25 bases between the germline ends. The CDR3 has 20 amino acids. The DNA for the CDR3 is TGTGCCAGCAGTTACAACAGCCCGGGAGCGTTAAAATCCGGCACAGATACGCAGTATTTT. Protein sequence: CASSYNSPGALKSGTDTQYF.

This clonotype was detected a few times. Being one base from a much bigger clone, this may be a read error. The chain employs TRBV28 and TRBJ1-5; TRBD1 is a possible D gene (5 bases). Germline loops: CDR1 MDHEN, CDR2 SYDVKM. The CDR3 runs to 15 residues. Here the CDR3 reads CASSPGTYSNRPQHF. DNA of the CDR3: TGTGCCAGCAGTCCAGGGACCTATAGCAATCGGCCCCAGCATTTT. The whole variable domain, remainder taken from reference TRBV28 and TRBJ1-5, is DVKVTQSSRYLVKRTGEKVFLECVQDMDHENMFWYRQDPGLGLRLIYFSYDVKMKEKGDIPEGYSVSREKKERFSLILESASTNQTSMYLCASSPGTYSNRPQHFGDGTRLSIL.

There are many counts of this clonotype. The CDR3 DNA sequence: TGTGCCAGCCTTAGGGGGCGCTTCCAAGAGACCCAGTACTTC. It yields the protein CASLRGRFQETQYF. V gene TRBV28 combines with J gene TRBJ2-5; the match to TRBD1 covers 7 bases. From germline, CDR1 is MDHEN and CDR2 SYDVKM. J was trimmed by 1 base and V by 8 bases; bases with no gene match: 7. The CDR3 consists of 14 residues.

Details on this clonotype: A much larger clone lies a single base off, so this may be a read error. V gene TRBV6-2 or TRBV6-3 combines with J gene TRBJ2-2, with TRBD2 as a possible D gene (6 bases). The CDR3 covers 14 residues. Germline V gene lookup returns CDR1 MNHEY and CDR2 SVGEGT. As DNA, the CDR3 is TGTGCCAGCAGTTACGGGCAAAACACCGGGGGGCTGTTTTTT. This translates into CASSYGQNTGGLFF.

The chain employs TRBV7-2 and TRBJ1-1; 8 nucleotides align to TRBD1. Germline loops: CDR1 SGHTA, CDR2 FQGNSA. The CDR3 contains 14 residues. Trimming took 4 bases from V and 6 from J; bases not matched to a gene: 7. CDR3 in amino acids: CASSSYRGRPEAFF. The CDR3 bases are TGTGCCAGCAGCTCCTACAGGGGGAGACCTGAAGCTTTCTTT.

This clonotype was counted between two and nine times. The chain recombines TRBV7-9 with TRBJ1-1; D gene ambiguous. The CDR3 runs 14 residues. With 6 bases removed from V and 0 bases from J, the gap between germline ends came to 11 bases. Germline values: CDR1 SEHNR, CDR2 FQNEAQ (reference sequence). CDR3 in amino acids: CASRHSLMNTEAFF. The CDR3 region has the DNA TGTGCCAGCAGGCACAGCCTTATGAACACTGAAGCTTTCTTT.

V and J are TRBV25-1 and TRBJ2-2, with 13 bases that match TRBD2. The CDR3 spans 19 residues. The germline V gene has CDR1 MGHDK and CDR2 SYGVNS. V shed 4 bases and J 0 bases; nucleotides not matched to a gene: 8. CDR3 amino acids: CASSGSLAGGVTNTGELFF. The DNA of the CDR3 is TGTGCCAGCAGTGGCTCACTAGCGGGAGGGGTAACGAACACCGGGGAGCTGTTTTTT. Full variable domain (remainder filled in from reference TRBV25-1 and TRBJ2-2): EADIYQTPRYLVIGTGKKITLECSQTMGHDKMYWYQQDPGMELHLIHYSYGVNSTEKGDLSSESTVSRIRTEHFPLTLESARPSHTSQYLCASSGSLAGGVTNTGELFFGEGSRLTVL.

The rearrangement uses TRBV7-2 and TRBJ2-5; D may be TRBD2 (6 bases). Germline V gives CDR1 SGHTA, CDR2 FQGNSA. The CDR3 runs to 13 residues. The V and J ends lost 5 bases and 7 bases respectively, with 14 bases between them. The CDR3 DNA reads as TGTGCCAGCAGCAGGGACTCCACTGGGACCCAGTACTTC. It specifies CASSRDSTGTQYF. The variable domain in full, completed from reference TRBV7-2 and TRBJ2-5, reads GAGVSQSPSNKVTEKGKDVELRCDPISGHTALYWYRQSLGQGLEFLIYFQGNSAPDKSGLPSDRFSAERTGGSVSTLTIQRTQQEDSAVYLCASSRDSTGTQYFGPGTRLLVL.

This clonotype was counted only a few times. The chain links TRBV6-2 or TRBV6-3 to TRBJ1-5; TRBD1 aligns across 7 bases. With V trimmed by 8 bases and J by 7 bases, 8 bases remained unmatched. The germline CDR1 and CDR2 sequences are MNHEY and SVGEGT. The CDR3 is 13 residues long. The CDR3 reads CASGGQFSQPQHF. DNA of the CDR3: TGTGCCAGCGGGGGACAGTTTAGCCAGCCCCAGCATTTT.

This clonotype was observed at least ten times. This rearrangement joins TRBV28 to TRBJ1-5; no reliable D call. V was trimmed by 3 bases and J by 2 bases, leaving 8 bases between them. CDR3 length equals 14 residues. The germline V gene encodes CDR1 MDHEN and CDR2 SYDVKM. The CDR3 is CASSLKKGNQPQHF. The CDR3 DNA follows: TGTGCCAGCAGTTTGAAAAAGGGCAATCAGCCCCAGCATTTT.

The sample holds many counts of this clonotype. The chain employs TRBV28 and TRBJ2-2, with D hard to call. Per the germline V gene, CDR1 is MDHEN and CDR2 is SYDVKM. The CDR3 is made up of 16 amino acids. V lost 3 bases and J 1 base, leaving 12 bases between the germline ends. CDR3 sequence (DNA): TGTGCCAGCAGTTTGATCGGCCAGTTGAACACCGGGGAGCTGTTTTTT. Its protein is CASSLIGQLNTGELFF.

Comment on this clonotype: This may come from a read error, since a much larger clone is one base off. The chain combines TRBV28 with TRBJ2-7; 7 bases fit TRBD1. The ends lost 2 bases at V and 4 bases at J; junction bases unmatched: 5. This CDR3 is built from 14 residues. Germline CDR1 MDHEN, CDR2 SYDVKM. CDR3 nucleotide sequence: TGTGCCAGCAGTTTACTCGGGACAGCGTACGAGCAGTACTTC. As protein: CASSLLGTAYEQYF.

This clonotype was seen many times. J is TRBJ1-1 and V is TRBV7-2; D remains unclear. V lost 6 bases to trimming and J lost 2 bases, with 13 bases between them. CDR3 length: 14 residues. Germline assignment: CDR1 SGHTA and CDR2 FQGNSA. The CDR3 region has the DNA TGTGCCAGCAGTTTTCTGGGCAGAAACACTGAAGCTTTCTTT. Residues: CASSFLGRNTEAFF.

This clonotype was seen repeatedly, ten times or more. V usage is TRBV7-6 and J usage is TRBJ2-5; unclear D gene. Deletions cut 4 bases from V and 7 bases from J, with 22 bases between. CDR3 length equals 16 residues. Germline V CDR1 and CDR2: SGHVS, FNYEAQ. Written as DNA, the CDR3 is TGTGCCAGCAGCTCCTTGTCTCGCGGACCTTATGTGACCCAGTACTTC. Translation: CASSSLSRGPYVTQYF.

This clonotype was observed at least ten times. The rearrangement uses TRBV4-3 and TRBJ2-2, with 11 bases fitting TRBD2. Germline CDR1 reads LGHNA; CDR2 reads YSLEER. Trimming at V came to 4 bases and at J to 8 bases, leaving 6 bases not matched to a gene. The CDR3 runs to 15 residues. CDR3 nucleotide sequence: TGCGCCAGCAGCCCGGGACTAGCGGCTTTAGGGGAGCTGTTTTTT. This translates into CASSPGLAALGELFF.

Many counts were recorded for this clonotype. The rearrangement links TRBV6-2 or TRBV6-3 to TRBJ1-6; 7 nucleotides align to TRBD1. The CDR3 loop spans 15 amino acids. Per the germline V gene, CDR1 is MNHEY and CDR2 is SVGEGT. V lost 6 bases and J lost 7; bases outside the gene matches: 9. The CDR3 DNA reads TGTGCCAGCAGGCAACAGGGGTCGGAAAATTCACCCCTCCACTTT. This encodes CASRQQGSENSPLHF.

This clonotype was counted between two and nine times. The gene calls are TRBV9 and TRBJ2-7; D is unresolved. Trimming shortened V by 4 bases and J by 2 bases, and 16 bases separated the two germline ends. The CDR3 consists of 15 residues. Looked up from germline, CDR1 is SGDLS and CDR2 is YYNGEE. This CDR3 is CASSTTPNSAYEQYF. CDR3 nucleotide sequence: TGTGCCAGCAGCACTACTCCAAATTCGGCCTACGAGCAGTACTTC.

This clonotype has just a few counts. J is TRBJ2-7 and V is TRBV20-1, with 11 bases lining up with TRBD2. The CDR3 totals 15 residues. Germline CDR1 DFQATT, CDR2 SNEGSKA (reference sequence). J was trimmed by 4 bases and V by 6 bases; bases with no gene match: 11. As DNA, the CDR3 is TGCAGTGCATACGACTTAGGGACTAGCGGTTACGAGCAGTACTTC. Its translation is CSAYDLGTSGYEQYF.

V is TRBV6-9 and J is TRBJ2-3; D is unclear. The germline V and J ends were trimmed by 3 bases and 4 bases, with 11 bases remaining between them. The CDR3 has 14 amino acids. In germline, CDR1 is MNHGY, CDR2 SVAAGI. The chain's CDR3 is CASSYELGPDTQYF. CDR3 bases: TGTGCCAGCAGTTACGAATTAGGCCCAGATACGCAGTATTTT.

The chain recombines TRBV7-2 with TRBJ2-1; 14 bases are shared with TRBD2. Germline V gene sequence: CDR1 SGHTA, CDR2 FQGNSA. This CDR3 region has 18 residues. The CDR3 DNA is TGTGGGGAAGAACATCGGGGACTAGCGGGAGCTGGGTCGAATGAGCAGTTCTTC. The encoded protein is CGEEHRGLAGAGSNEQFF.

This clonotype showed up many times. The rearrangement joins TRBV28 to TRBJ1-1; D ambiguous. The CDR3 contains 13 residues. The V gene's germline CDR1 is MDHEN and CDR2 SYDVKM. Trimming took off 7 bases at V and 1 base at J, with 10 bases between the two ends. This CDR3 reads CASIGRRNTEAFF. The CDR3 DNA reads TGTGCCAGCATAGGGCGACGGAACACTGAAGCTTTCTTT.

This clonotype occurred many times. The chain uses TRBV11-2 and TRBJ2-7; TRBD1 is a possible D gene (6 bases). Trimming pared 8 bases from V and 6 bases from J, leaving 23 bases between. CDR1 SGHAT and CDR2 FQNNGV come from the germline V gene. This CDR3 spans 15 amino acids. DNA for the CDR3: TGTGCCAGCTTGCAGGGGTCGTCGGCGGCCGGCGAGCAGTACTTC. This gives the protein CASLQGSSAAGEQYF.

V gene TRBV6-1 combines with J gene TRBJ1-5, with no clear D. The CDR3 is 13 residues long. Germline V CDR1 and CDR2: MNHNS, SASEGT. V gave up 6 bases and J gave up 6 bases, with 12 bases separating them. CDR3 DNA sequence: TGTGCCAGCAGCTCGGGCCTGCTTCAGCCCCAGCATTTT. Protein: CASSSGLLQPQHF.

This rearrangement joins TRBV19 to TRBJ1-1, with TRBD1 matching over 7 bases. J gave up 0 bases and V 6 bases, and 4 bases lay outside the gene matches. Germline V gene lookup returns CDR1 LNHDA and CDR2 SQIVND (reference sequence). The CDR3 consists of 14 residues. For the CDR3, the DNA is TGTGCCAGTAGCTGGGACAGATTGAACACTGAAGCTTTCTTT. Protein: CASSWDRLNTEAFF.

This clonotype occurred many times. V and J are TRBV28 and TRBJ1-2; TRBD1 matches at 7 bases. This CDR3 region has 13 residues. Trimming removed 6 bases from V and 2 bases from J; junction bases left unmatched: 3. Germline CDR1 reads MDHEN; CDR2 reads SYDVKM. This chain's CDR3 is CASREGQNYGYTF. The CDR3 DNA follows: TGTGCCAGCAGGGAGGGACAGAACTATGGCTACACCTTC.